These T cell receptor beta chains were read from a single sample in a study of blood T cells in healthy people across ages. MiXCR was run by TCRdb on the 5' RACE reads, yielding one entry per CDR3 protein. In the table there are 1 million or so distinct CDR3 sequences, 45% of which are singletons. Specimen: blood. These receptor sequences come from a woman aged 55-70 years in good health. CDR3s include the opening cysteine and the closing phenylalanine or tryptophan. D genes are given only for firm matches. Part of the rows lack a size; the others show once, few, many or a class for expanded clones.

clone_size d_call j_call v_call cdr3_aa cdr3_nt
. . TRBJ2-7 TRBV3-1 CASSQGFGGEQYF TGTGCCAGCAGCCAGGGATTTGGGGGCGAGCAGTACTTC
. TRBD2 TRBJ2-1 TRBV7-8 CASSPGLAGLRNEQFF TGTGCCAGCAGCCCTGGACTAGCGGGATTAAGGAATGAGCAGTTCTTC
. . TRBJ1-6 TRBV4-2 CASSPRMTNNSPLHF TGTGCCAGCAGCCCCCGAATGACCAATAATTCACCCCTCCACTTT
. TRBD1 TRBJ2-5 TRBV12-5 CASGPGTVKETQYF TGTGCTAGTGGCCCCGGGACAGTAAAAGAGACCCAGTACTTC
few . TRBJ2-1 TRBV9 CASSPERGENNEQFF TGTGCCAGCAGTCCCGAAAGGGGGGAAAACAATGAGCAGTTCTTC
many . TRBJ2-7 TRBV29-1 CSVDSGLPYEQYF TGCAGCGTTGATAGCGGACTTCCCTACGAGCAGTACTTC
. . TRBJ1-2 TRBV27 CASSVEGDGGYTF TGTGCCAGCAGTGTAGAGGGAGACGGTGGCTACACCTTC
few . TRBJ2-7 TRBV11-1 CASSVGLYEQYF TGTGCCAGCAGCGTGGGGCTTTACGAGCAGTACTTC
few . TRBJ1-1 TRBV20-1 CSARKGPNTEAFF TGCAGTGCTAGGAAGGGGCCGAACACTGAAGCTTTCTTT
once . TRBJ2-1 TRBV20-1 CSAKITNEQFF TGCAGTGCGAAGATAACCAATGAGCAGTTCTTC
. TRBD2 TRBJ2-1 TRBV20-1 CSASASLATSYNEQFF TGCAGTGCTAGTGCCTCACTAGCGACCTCCTACAATGAGCAGTTCTTC